The sequence of this TCR beta chain was determined in a study of CD8+CD57+ T cells in acquired aplastic anemia. CDR3 and TCR beta VDJ profiling relied on a genomic DNA template. One entry per CDR3 protein, called by TCRdb with MiXCR from the reads. This sample has around 200,000 distinct CDR3 sequences, with roughly 45% found just once. CDR3 length: 14 amino acids. CDR1 MNHNS and CDR2 SASEGT come from the germline V gene. V lost 5 bases and J 3 bases, leaving 13 bases between the germline ends. This clonotype was found many times. What it recognizes is unknown. Study conclusions and caveats: The same twenty-nine CD8+ CDR3 sequences occurred in patients and in controls.

All patients picked for sequencing had shown, by flow cytometry, an expansion of CD8+CD57+ cells. With no exception, the patients had severe acquired aplastic anemia. The sample was sorted CD4+, CD8+, or CD8+CD57+ T cells (not recorded which) from PBMCs. The TCR sequence derives from a human donor with aplastic anemia. The chain has TRBV6-1 and TRBJ2-5; no clear D gene. The CDR3: CASSLGLSEETQYF. In DNA, the CDR3 is TGTGCCAGCAGTCTCGGATTGAGCGAAGAGACCCAGTACTTC.